One T cell receptor beta chain is described in this entry. Its antigen is not known. The sample belongs to a study of OX40 agonist ivuxolimab in advanced cancers. Study information: Each patient was given ivuxolimab into a vein every 2 weeks, at 0.01 to 10 mg/kg. Hepatocellular carcinoma, melanoma, renal cell or head and neck cancer was diagnosed in the dose-escalation patients.

Using immunoSEQ multiplex PCR, the repertoire was profiled, and TCRdb retains in-frame clones only, with some absent. The sample records approximately 65,000 clones, approximately 92% being singletons. The CDR3 totals 14 residues. CDR1 and CDR2 from the germline V gene are SGHTA and FQGNSA. Trimming stripped 2 bases from V and 3 bases from J, with 11 bases between. Findings and limits, study-wide: At 0.1 to 3.0 mg/kg, clonal expansion of CD4+ and CD8+ blood T cells had occurred by week 6.

The J gene is TRBJ2-7, the V gene TRBV7-2; D remains ambiguous. The sequenced sample was CD4+ or CD8+ T cells sorted from blood, obtained in a trial of the OX40 agonist ivuxolimab. The TCR sequence derives from an adult with an advanced solid tumor such as melanoma, head and neck, liver or kidney cancer. The CDR3 DNA is TGTGCCAGCAGCTTATCTCACAGCAGCTACGAGCAGTACTTC. It yields the protein CASSLSHSSYEQYF.